These T cell receptor beta chains were read from a single sample in a study of shared clonotypes between healthy human individuals. TCRdb keeps only in-frame clones here, not all; method: immunoSEQ multiplex PCR. The table includes 450,000 to 600,000 clones, roughly 85% detected once. Sequencing was done on a sample of PBMCs. Receptors were obtained from a woman aged 40 to 49 in good health. Some clones in this sample may be carry-over from other donors' samples. CDR3s include the opening cysteine and the closing phenylalanine or tryptophan. The D gene is left open where the match is weak. Expanded clones get a size class; other rows say once, few or many, or leave the size out.

CACGAGLRYF	TGTGCCTGTGGGGCGGGACTAAGGTACTTC	TRBV30	TRBD2	.	TRBJ2-5
CASSVGGWGMNTEAFF	TGTGCCAGCAGCGTAGGTGGGTGGGGGATGAACACTGAAGCTTTCTTT	TRBV9	.	.	TRBJ1-1
CASSLATDTQYF	TGTGCCAGCAGTTTGGCCACAGATACGCAGTATTTT	TRBV28	.	.	TRBJ2-3
CASSIAATGTNEKLFF	TGTGCCAGTAGTATTGCTGCGACAGGGACTAATGAAAAACTGTTTTTT	TRBV19	TRBD1	.	TRBJ1-4
CASSPGQGGSNEQFF	TGTGCCAGCTCACCAGGGCAGGGCGGGAGCAATGAGCAGTTCTTC	TRBV18	TRBD2	.	TRBJ2-1
CASRQLAGDGEQFF	TGTGCCAGTAGGCAACTAGCGGGAGACGGTGAGCAGTTCTTC	TRBV19	TRBD2	.	TRBJ2-1
CASSPPQGGYEQYF	TGTGCCAGCTCTCCCCCACAGGGAGGCTACGAGCAGTACTTC	TRBV9	.	.	TRBJ2-7
CASTWTGINEKLFF	TGTGCCAGCACCTGGACAGGGATTAATGAAAAACTGTTTTTT	TRBV2	TRBD1	.	TRBJ1-4
CASGPGLAGGVYEQYF	TGCGCCAGCGGACCGGGACTAGCGGGAGGGGTATACGAGCAGTACTTC	TRBV5-1	TRBD2	.	TRBJ2-7
CATSYGTVNTGELFF	TGTGCCACCAGCTATGGGACAGTTAACACCGGGGAGCTGTTTTTT	TRBV15	TRBD1	.	TRBJ2-2
CASSGRKGKNIQYF	TGTGCCAGCAGTGGCAGGAAGGGCAAAAACATTCAGTACTTC	TRBV28	.	few	TRBJ2-4
CASSQGTGLNGYTF	TGTGCCAGCAGCCAAGGGACAGGGTTAAACGGCTACACCTTC	TRBV14	TRBD1	.	TRBJ1-2
CASSLGLAGVDTQYF	TGTGCCAGCAGCTTGGGACTAGCGGGAGTGGATACGCAGTATTTT	TRBV5-6	TRBD2	.	TRBJ2-3
CASSPLSADGLYEQYF	TGTGCCAGCAGCCCGCTCAGTGCAGATGGGCTATACGAGCAGTACTTC	TRBV9	.	.	TRBJ2-7
CASSQQGGEAFF	TGTGCCAGCAGTCAACAGGGGGGGGAGGCTTTCTTT	TRBV28	TRBD1	.	TRBJ1-1
CASSGGLVGEQYF	TGTGCCAGCAGTGGAGGACTAGTGGGCGAGCAGTACTTC	TRBV2	TRBD2	.	TRBJ2-7